The following is a TCR beta chain sequence with its context. What it binds is unknown. Sorting that relied on CD45RO/CCR7/CD25/CD127/CD95/CD27 yielded CD4+ naive, central memory, regulatory and stem cell-like memory cells. This record belongs to a study of beta chain features in type 1 diabetes. Whole-study context: The number of sorted cells examined across all samples was some 99,000,000.

Sequenced material consisted of expressed TCRB transcripts (all of the isolated RNA was reverse transcribed). Assay used: immunoSEQ multiplex PCR; TCRdb lists only in-frame clones, some missing. The sample has some 150,000 clones; about 10% are singletons. Germline V lookup: CDR1 SEHNR, CDR2 FQNEAQ (reference sequence). This CDR3 has 14 residues. V was clipped by 0 bases and J by 6 bases; unmatched bases: 3. Overall study findings and caveats: In type 1 diabetes patients, VDJ junctions had fewer insertions; deletions at these junctions were more frequent.

The source of this sequence is a man aged 18 to 29 in good health. The V call is TRBV7-9, the J call TRBJ2-7; TRBD1 agrees at 9 bases. Material: naive CD4+ T cells from blood. The CDR3, as DNA: TGTGCCAGCAGCTTAGCGGGACAGGGACGCGAGCAGTACTTC. Translation gives CASSLAGQGREQYF.